Listed below are T cell receptor beta chains from one sample, sequenced in a study of blood T cell repertoires in COVID-19. The data were produced by immunoSEQ multiplex PCR, yet TCRdb's version contains in-frame clones alone and is incomplete. Of 200,000 to 300,000 clones in the sample, over 80% were seen once. The sequencing input was peripheral blood. The receptors were sampled from a man under 40 who had recovered from COVID-19. CDR3s include the opening cysteine and the closing phenylalanine or tryptophan. The D gene is left open where the match is weak. Not all rows give a size; the values are once, few, many and, for expanded clones, a class.

v_gene	abundance	d_gene	j_gene	CDR3nt	CDR3aa
TRBV4-2	.	.	TRBJ1-1	TGTGCCAGCAGCCAAGTCCCTTCAGTAGCGGGGGGGGCCGCTTTCTTT	CASSQVPSVAGGAAFF
TRBV7-8	.	.	TRBJ2-2	TGTGCCAGCGCAAAGCGCGGTAACACCGGGGAGCTGTTTTTT	CASAKRGNTGELFF
TRBV19	.	TRBD1	TRBJ2-3	TGTGCCAGTAGTAGGACAGGGGGCACAGATACGCAGTATTTT	CASSRTGGTDTQYF
TRBV12-3/TRBV12-4	.	TRBD2	TRBJ2-7	TGTGCCAGCACCAGTAGCGGGTCCTACGAGCAGTACTTC	CASTSSGSYEQYF
TRBV7-9	few	.	TRBJ1-4	TGTGCCAGCAGCCATACAGGTGCAACTAATGAAAAACTGTTTTTT	CASSHTGATNEKLFF
TRBV3-1/TRBV3-2	.	TRBD1	TRBJ1-2	TGTGCCAGCAGCCACTCGGACAGGGGACAAAACTATGGCTACACCTTC	CASSHSDRGQNYGYTF
TRBV28	.	TRBD1	TRBJ1-2	TGTGCCAGTACAGGGGGCAGCGACGGCTACACCTTC	CASTGGSDGYTF
TRBV11-3	.	.	TRBJ2-4	TGTGCCAGCTGCAAGGGGTCAAGGGCCAAAAACATTCAGTACTTC	CASCKGSRAKNIQYF
TRBV3-1/TRBV3-2	.	.	TRBJ2-2	TGTGCCAGCAGCCAAACTTATACGACGAACACCGGGGAGCTGTTTTTT	CASSQTYTTNTGELFF
TRBV5-1	.	.	TRBJ2-5	TGCGCCAGCAGCTCTAACCCTTCTAGCGATTCAGAGACCCAGTACTTC	CASSSNPSSDSETQYF
TRBV9	.	TRBD1	TRBJ2-2	TGTGCCAGCAGAAAGTCAGGGGGCGCGATGACCGGGGAGCTGTTTTTT	CASRKSGGAMTGELFF
TRBV11-3	few	TRBD2	TRBJ2-5	TGTGCCAGCAGCACAGAGCGGAGGCGGGGGTTTAGAGAGACCCAGTACTTC	CASSTERRRGFRETQYF
TRBV28	.	.	TRBJ1-2	TGTGCCAGCAGTTTAGCAGGGGTGAATGGCTACACCTTC	CASSLAGVNGYTF
TRBV3-1/TRBV3-2	.	TRBD1	TRBJ1-2	TGTGCCAGCAGCGCACTGACAGGGGATCAGGGCTACACCTTC	CASSALTGDQGYTF
TRBV11-3	.	.	TRBJ2-5	TGTGCCAGCAGCCCCGGACGGACTGAAGAGACCCAGTACTTC	CASSPGRTEETQYF
TRBV23-1	few	.	TRBJ2-2	TGCGCCAGCAGTCCAAGACAGAGCGGGGAGCTGTTTTTT	CASSPRQSGELFF
TRBV5-6	once	.	TRBJ2-1	TGTGCCAGCAGCTTGGAAGGGGATGAGCAGTTCTTC	CASSLEGDEQFF
TRBV7-9	.	TRBD2	TRBJ2-5	TGTGCCAGCAGCACCGGGCTAGCGGGGGTGTCGGAGACCCAGTACTTC	CASSTGLAGVSETQYF
TRBV3-1/TRBV3-2	many	.	TRBJ2-6	TGTGCCAGCTTTGGTGGGGCCGGGGCCAACGTCCTGACTTTC	CASFGGAGANVLTF
TRBV10-2	.	TRBD1	TRBJ2-2	TGCGCCAGCGGACCGGGACAGGGGGCCACCGGGGAGCTGTTTTTT	CASGPGQGATGELFF
TRBV18	.	.	TRBJ1-5	TGTGCCAGCTCACCCTCCAATCAGCCCCAGCATTTT	CASSPSNQPQHF
TRBV4-1	.	TRBD1	TRBJ1-2	TGCGCCAGCAGCCAACTTCACCGGACAGGCACAAGCTATGGCTACACCTTC	CASSQLHRTGTSYGYTF
TRBV27	.	TRBD1	TRBJ1-2	TGTGCCAGCAGTTTGGGGGCCCCCAGGGGGCGCAGCTATGGCTACACCTTC	CASSLGAPRGRSYGYTF
TRBV7-9	.	TRBD1	TRBJ1-4	TGTGCCAGCAGCGGGGACAGGCTCCAAACTAATGAAAAACTGTTTTTT	CASSGDRLQTNEKLFF
TRBV9	.	.	TRBJ1-3	TGTGCCAGCAGCAAAACAGGGACCTCTGGAAACACCATATATTTT	CASSKTGTSGNTIYF
TRBV7-9	.	.	TRBJ1-4	TGTGCCAGCAGCGCTCCGGGTCCTAGGTGGGAAAAACTGTTTTTT	CASSAPGPRWEKLFF
TRBV5-6	.	.	TRBJ2-1	TGTGCCAGCAGCTTCGGGAATGAGCAGTTCTTC	CASSFGNEQFF
TRBV4-1	.	TRBD1	TRBJ1-4	TGCGCCAGCAGCCAATCCCGGGACAGGGATGAAAAACTGTTTTTT	CASSQSRDRDEKLFF
TRBV19	.	.	TRBJ1-5	TGTGCCAGTAGTAGCAGGGGATTCAATCAGCCCCAGCATTTT	CASSSRGFNQPQHF
TRBV18	.	.	TRBJ2-5	TGTGCCAGCTCACCATCGCGGGAGACCCAGTACTTC	CASSPSRETQYF
TRBV7-2	.	TRBD1	TRBJ1-4	TGTGCCAGCAGCTCTGGACAGGGACCTTGGAATGAAAAACTGTTTTTT	CASSSGQGPWNEKLFF
TRBV14	.	.	TRBJ2-2	TGTGCCAGCAGCCAACAGGCGAACACCGGGGAGCTGTTTTTT	CASSQQANTGELFF